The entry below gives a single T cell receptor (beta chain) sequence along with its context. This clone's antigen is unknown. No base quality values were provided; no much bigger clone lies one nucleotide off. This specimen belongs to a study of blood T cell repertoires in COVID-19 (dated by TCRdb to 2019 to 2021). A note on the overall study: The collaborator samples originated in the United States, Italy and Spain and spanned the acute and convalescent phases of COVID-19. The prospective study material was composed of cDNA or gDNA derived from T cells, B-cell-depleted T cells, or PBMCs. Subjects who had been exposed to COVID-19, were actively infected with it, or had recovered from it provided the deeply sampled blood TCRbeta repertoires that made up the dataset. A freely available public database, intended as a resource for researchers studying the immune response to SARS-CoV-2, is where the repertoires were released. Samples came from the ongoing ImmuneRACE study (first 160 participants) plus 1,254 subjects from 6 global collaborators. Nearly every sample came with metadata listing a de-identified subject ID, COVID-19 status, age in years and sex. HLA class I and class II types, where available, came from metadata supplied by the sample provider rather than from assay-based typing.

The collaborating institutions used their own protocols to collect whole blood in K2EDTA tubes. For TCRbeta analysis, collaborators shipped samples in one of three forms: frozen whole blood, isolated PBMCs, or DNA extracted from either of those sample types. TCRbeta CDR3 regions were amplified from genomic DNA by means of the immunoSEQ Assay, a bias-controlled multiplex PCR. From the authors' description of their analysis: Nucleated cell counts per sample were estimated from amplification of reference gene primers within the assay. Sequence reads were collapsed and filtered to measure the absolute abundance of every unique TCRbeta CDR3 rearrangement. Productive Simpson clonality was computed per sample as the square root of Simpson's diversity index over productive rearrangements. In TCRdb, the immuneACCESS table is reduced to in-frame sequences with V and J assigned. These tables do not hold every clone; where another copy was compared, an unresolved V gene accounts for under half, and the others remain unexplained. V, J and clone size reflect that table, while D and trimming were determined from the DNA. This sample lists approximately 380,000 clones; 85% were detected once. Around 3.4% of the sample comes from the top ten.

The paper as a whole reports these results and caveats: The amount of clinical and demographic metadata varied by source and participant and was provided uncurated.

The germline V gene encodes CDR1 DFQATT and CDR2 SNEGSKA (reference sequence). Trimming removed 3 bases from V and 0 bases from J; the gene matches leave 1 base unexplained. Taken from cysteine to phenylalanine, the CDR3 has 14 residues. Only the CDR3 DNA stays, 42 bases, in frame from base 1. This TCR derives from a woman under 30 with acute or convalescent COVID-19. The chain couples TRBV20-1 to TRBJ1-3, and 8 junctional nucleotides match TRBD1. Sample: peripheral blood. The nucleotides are TGCAGTGCTAGTGACAGGGGCTCTGGAAACACCATATATTTT. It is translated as CSASDRGSGNTIYF.